The source of this T cell receptor (beta chain) is a study of blood T cell repertoires in COVID-19. This CDR3 is built from 14 residues. The germline gives CDR1 KGHDR, CDR2 SFDVKD. The J segment lost 5 bases and the V segment lost 6 bases, leaving 5 bases of the junction unmatched. Assay used: immunoSEQ multiplex PCR; TCRdb lists only in-frame clones, some missing. The data contain 150,000 to 200,000 clones, roughly 85% of them singletons. This receptor was taken from a man aged 45-60 years with active or convalescent COVID-19. The V gene is TRBV24-1, the J gene TRBJ2-2; 7 nucleotides agree with TRBD2. Sequencing used peripheral blood. CDR3 residues: CATSPWGGTGELFF. CDR3 DNA sequence: TGTGCCACCAGTCCCTGGGGGGGGACCGGGGAGCTGTTTTTT.